Listed here are 8 T cell receptor beta chains from one sample, sequenced in a study of blood T cell repertoires in COVID-19. Measured with immunoSEQ multiplex PCR; TCRdb has only the in-frame clones, and not every one. The sample includes 150,000 to 190,000 clones, around 84% of them seen just once. The specimen sequenced was peripheral blood. These receptors all stem from a woman aged 55-69 years with COVID-19, enrolled during active disease.

This chain connects TRBV27 to TRBJ1-4; D perhaps matches TRBD1 (6 bases). CDR3 length: 14 residues. In germline, CDR1 is MNHEY, CDR2 SMNVEV (reference sequence). The ends were cut back, 7 bases at V and 11 bases at J, with 20 bases in the middle. CDR3 residues: CASTTRDNPGKLFF. CDR3 sequence (DNA): TGTGCCAGCACCACACGGGACAATCCAGGGAAACTGTTTTTT.

V is TRBV7-9 and J is TRBJ1-1; D unclear. Germline assignment: CDR1 SEHNR and CDR2 FQNEAQ (reference sequence). V lost 5 bases to trimming and J lost 6 bases, with 7 bases between them. The CDR3 loop spans 11 amino acids. CDR3 in amino acids: CASSPVSEAFF. In nucleotides, the CDR3 is TGTGCCAGCAGCCCTGTATCTGAAGCTTTCTTT.

This chain connects TRBV6-5 to TRBJ1-5, with 10 bases fitting TRBD1. The V and J ends lost 3 bases and 6 bases, in that order; junction bases with no gene match: 5. The CDR3 has 15 residues. Germline V gives CDR1 MNHEY, CDR2 SVGAGI. The CDR3 reads CASSYLTGGGQPQHF. The CDR3, as DNA: TGTGCCAGCAGTTATTTGACAGGGGGCGGTCAGCCCCAGCATTTT.

The rearrangement uses TRBV6-5 and TRBJ2-1; weak D call: TRBD1 (6 bases). The length of the CDR3 is 14 residues. Trimming left V 10 bases short and J 2 bases short, with 15 bases between. Looked up from germline, CDR1 is MNHEY and CDR2 is SVGAGI. DNA of the CDR3: TGTGCCACGTTCCAGGGGACCCCCTACAATGAGCAGTTCTTC. This encodes CATFQGTPYNEQFF.

This sequence joins TRBV29-1 and TRBJ2-2; TRBD2 matches 8 bases. CDR1 and CDR2 from the germline V gene are SQVTM and ANQGSEA. This CDR3 is built from 15 residues. After removal of 3 bases from V and 2 bases from J, the junction contained 5 bases not matched to a gene. The CDR3 region has the DNA TGCAGCGTTGAGGAAGCGGGGGACAACACCGGGGAGCTGTTTTTT. Translating gives CSVEEAGDNTGELFF.

The V and J genes are TRBV25-1 and TRBJ2-5; 9 positions agree with TRBD2. The ends lost 2 bases at V and 3 bases at J; junction bases unmatched: 7. The germline CDR1 and CDR2 sequences are MGHDK and SYGVNS. This CDR3 has 16 residues. Written as DNA, the CDR3 is TGTGCCAGCAGTGAAGGGCTAGCGGGGCGGAAAGAGACCCAGTACTTC. This codes for CASSEGLAGRKETQYF.

This clone was observed once. The V call is TRBV7-8, the J call TRBJ1-1; TRBD1 is a possible D gene (6 bases). Trimming cost V 2 bases and J 4 bases, with 8 bases left between them. CDR3 size: 13 residues. CDR1 and CDR2 (germline): SGHVS, FQNEAQ. The CDR3 sequence: CASSLIGGTEAFF. The CDR3 bases are TGTGCCAGCAGCTTAATAGGGGGCACTGAAGCTTTCTTT.

This chain joins TRBV6-6 and TRBJ1-6; D is uncertain. The CDR3 totals 14 residues. Trimming pared 7 bases from V and 4 bases from J, leaving 11 bases between. The germline gives CDR1 MNHNY, CDR2 SVGAGI (reference sequence). The DNA for the CDR3 is TGTGCCAGCACCACACAGCTTTATAATTCACCCCTCCACTTT. This encodes CASTTQLYNSPLHF.